The source of this T cell receptor beta chain is a study of T cells in women clearing cervical HPV infection. Study in general: Case blood was drawn when the lesion was first found; control blood after infection became undetectable. Only a few women had HLA typing results available.

Some clones are missing from TCRdb's copy, which holds only in-frame ones; the method was immunoSEQ multiplex PCR. Its clone listing holds 40,000 to 60,000 clones. V was trimmed by 6 bases and J by 1 base, leaving 15 bases between them. Per the germline V gene, CDR1 is MNHEY and CDR2 is SVGEGT. The CDR3 consists of 15 residues. As for this clone: With the read ending 3 residues before the CDR3 end, the germline J gene is used to fill in that end.

V gene TRBV6-2 or TRBV6-3 combines with J gene TRBJ1-1, with TRBD1 as a possible D gene (5 bases). Sequencing was carried out using blood buffy coat. The receptor comes from a woman between 18 and 75 years old with a cervical HPV16 infection that either progressed to CIN3+ or cleared (not recorded which). The CDR3 sequence is CASSRQKLPNTEAFF. Incomplete CDR3 DNA: TGTGCCAGCAGCCGACAGAAACTACCGAACACTGAA.